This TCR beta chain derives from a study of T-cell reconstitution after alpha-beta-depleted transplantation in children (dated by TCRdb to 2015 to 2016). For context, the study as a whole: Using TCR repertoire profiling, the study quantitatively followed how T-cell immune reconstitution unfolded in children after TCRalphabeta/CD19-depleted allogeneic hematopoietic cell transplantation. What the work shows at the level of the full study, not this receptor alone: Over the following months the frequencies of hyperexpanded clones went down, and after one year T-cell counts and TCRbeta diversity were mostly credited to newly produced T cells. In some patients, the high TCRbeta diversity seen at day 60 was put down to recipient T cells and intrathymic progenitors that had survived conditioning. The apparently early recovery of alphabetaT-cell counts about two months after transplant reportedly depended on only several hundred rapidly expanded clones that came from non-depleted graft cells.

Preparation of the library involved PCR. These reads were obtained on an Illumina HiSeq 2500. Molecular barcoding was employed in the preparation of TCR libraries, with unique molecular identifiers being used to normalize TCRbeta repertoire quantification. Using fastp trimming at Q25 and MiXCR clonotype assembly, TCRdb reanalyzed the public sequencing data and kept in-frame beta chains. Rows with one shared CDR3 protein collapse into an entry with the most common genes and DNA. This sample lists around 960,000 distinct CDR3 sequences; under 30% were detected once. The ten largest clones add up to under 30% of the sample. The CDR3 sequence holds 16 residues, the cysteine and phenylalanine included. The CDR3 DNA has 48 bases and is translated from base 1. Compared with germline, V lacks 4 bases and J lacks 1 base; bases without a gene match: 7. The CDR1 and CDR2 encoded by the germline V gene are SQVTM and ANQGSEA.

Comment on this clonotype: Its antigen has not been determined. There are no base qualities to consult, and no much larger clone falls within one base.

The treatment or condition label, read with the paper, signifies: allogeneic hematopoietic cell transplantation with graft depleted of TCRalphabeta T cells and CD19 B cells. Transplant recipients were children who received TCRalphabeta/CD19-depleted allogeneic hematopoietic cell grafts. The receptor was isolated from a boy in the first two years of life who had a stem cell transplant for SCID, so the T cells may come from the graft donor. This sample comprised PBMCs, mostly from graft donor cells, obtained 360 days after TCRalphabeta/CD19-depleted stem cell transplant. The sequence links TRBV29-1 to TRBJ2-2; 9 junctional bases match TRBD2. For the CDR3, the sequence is CSVGAQRGVNTGELFF. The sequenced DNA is TGCAGCGTTGGGGCCCAGCGGGGGGTGAACACCGGGGAGCTGTTTTTT.